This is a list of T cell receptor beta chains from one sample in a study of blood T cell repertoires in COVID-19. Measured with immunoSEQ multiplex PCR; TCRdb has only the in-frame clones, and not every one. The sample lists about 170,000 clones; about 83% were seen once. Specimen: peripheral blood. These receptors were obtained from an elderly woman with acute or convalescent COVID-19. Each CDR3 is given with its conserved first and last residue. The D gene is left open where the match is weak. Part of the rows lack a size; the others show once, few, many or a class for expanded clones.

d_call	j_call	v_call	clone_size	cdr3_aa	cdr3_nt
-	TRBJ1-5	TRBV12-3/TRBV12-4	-	CASNVLNQPQHF	TGTGCCAGCAATGTCCTCAATCAGCCCCAGCATTTT
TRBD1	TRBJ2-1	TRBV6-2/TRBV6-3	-	CASSQQGAIYNEQFF	TGTGCCAGCAGCCAACAGGGGGCAATCTACAATGAGCAGTTCTTC
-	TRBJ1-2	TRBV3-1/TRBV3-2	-	CASSQGLIYGYTF	TGTGCCAGCAGCCAGGGACTGATCTATGGCTACACCTTC
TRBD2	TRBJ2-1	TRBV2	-	CASSDGGIAGVGEQFF	TGTGCCAGCAGTGATGGAGGGATAGCGGGAGTCGGTGAGCAGTTCTTC
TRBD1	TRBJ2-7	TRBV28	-	CASRGQDKPYEQYF	TGTGCCAGCCGGGGACAGGATAAGCCCTACGAGCAGTACTTC
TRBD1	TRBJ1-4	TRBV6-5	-	CASSAGGTNEKLFF	TGTGCCAGCAGCGCAGGGGGGACTAATGAAAAACTGTTTTTT
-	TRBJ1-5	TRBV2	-	CASRAGAGYSNQPQHF	TGTGCCAGCAGAGCCGGCGCAGGGTATAGCAATCAGCCCCAGCATTTT
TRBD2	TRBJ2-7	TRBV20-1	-	CSAGGISEQYF	TGCAGTGCGGGGGGGATAAGCGAGCAGTACTTC
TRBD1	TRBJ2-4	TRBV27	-	CASSSWTGTNIQYF	TGTGCCAGCAGTTCCTGGACAGGAACCAACATTCAGTACTTC
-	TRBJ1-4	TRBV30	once	CAWSATGYQEKLFF	TGTGCCTGGAGCGCTACAGGGTATCAAGAAAAACTGTTTTTT
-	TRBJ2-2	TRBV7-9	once	CASSPAAGELFF	TGTGCCAGCAGCCCGGCGGCCGGGGAGCTGTTTTTT
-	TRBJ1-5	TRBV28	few	CASSIQGIGQPQHF	TGTGCCAGCAGCATCCAGGGGATCGGGCAGCCCCAGCATTTT
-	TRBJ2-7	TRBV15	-	CATSRDRGTYEQYF	TGTGCCACCAGCAGAGATCGGGGGACCTACGAGCAGTACTTC
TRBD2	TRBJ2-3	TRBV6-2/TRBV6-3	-	CASSYSMAGGPSGTDTQYF	TGTGCCAGCAGTTACTCGATGGCGGGAGGGCCGTCGGGGACAGATACGCAGTATTTT
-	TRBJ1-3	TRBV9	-	CASSEGHLSSGNTIYF	TGTGCCAGCAGCGAAGGACACCTAAGCTCTGGAAACACCATATATTTT
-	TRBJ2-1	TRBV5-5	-	CASSTELYNEQFF	TGTGCCAGCAGCACCGAACTATACAATGAGCAGTTCTTC
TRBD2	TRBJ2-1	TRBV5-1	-	CASSLGGSTSYNEQFF	TGCGCCAGCAGCTTAGGCGGGAGTACGTCCTACAATGAGCAGTTCTTC
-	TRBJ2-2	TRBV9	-	CASSPRGPSNTGELFF	TGTGCCAGCAGCCCCAGGGGACCATCGAACACCGGGGAGCTGTTTTTT
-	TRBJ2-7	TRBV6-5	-	CASSSLGLGEQYF	TGTGCCAGCAGTTCATTGGGGCTAGGCGAGCAGTACTTC
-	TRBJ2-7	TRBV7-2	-	CASSLPGTSREQYF	TGTGCCAGCAGCTTACCCGGGACATCGCGGGAGCAGTACTTC
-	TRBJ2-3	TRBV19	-	CASSPRGRTQSTDTQYF	TGTGCCAGTAGTCCCCGTGGTCGTACCCAGTCCACAGATACGCAGTATTTT
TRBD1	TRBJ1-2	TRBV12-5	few	CASALGQGFIYTF	TGTGCTAGTGCCCTTGGACAGGGATTTATCTACACCTTC
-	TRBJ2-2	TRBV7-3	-	CASSPPGVGTGELFF	TGTGCCAGCAGCCCGCCGGGAGTGGGGACCGGGGAGCTGTTTTTT
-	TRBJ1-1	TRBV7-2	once	CASSLEGGYTEAFF	TGTGCCAGCAGCTTAGAGGGGGGGTACACTGAAGCTTTCTTT